A selection of T cell receptor beta chains follows, all from one sample in a study of shared clonotypes between healthy human individuals. Some clones are missing from TCRdb's copy, which holds only in-frame ones; the method was immunoSEQ multiplex PCR. This sample has about 680,000 clones, with less than 80% found just once. The source material was memory CD4+ T cells sorted from blood. These receptors all come from a woman aged 25 to 39 in good health. Both conserved end residues are part of each CDR3. D genes are given only for firm matches. A clone size is listed for some rows: how often the clone was seen (once, few, many), or a class if it is expanded.

d_gene	len	v_gene	abundance	j_gene	CDR3nt	CDR3aa
TRBD1	17	TRBV27	.	TRBJ1-5	TGTGCCAGCAGTACCCGTCCACAGGGGGCAAGCAATCAGCCCCAGCATTTT	CASSTRPQGASNQPQHF
TRBD2	15	TRBV7-9	.	TRBJ2-3	TGTGCCAGCAGCGTATGGACTAGTACCACAGATACGCAGTATTTT	CASSVWTSTTDTQYF
.	13	TRBV25-1	.	TRBJ1-2	TGTGCCAGCAGTGCTACAGGGATTAATGGCTACACCTTC	CASSATGINGYTF
TRBD2	13	TRBV5-4	.	TRBJ2-1	TGTGCCAGCAGCTTCGACCGAGGGACTAGCAAGTTCTTC	CASSFDRGTSKFF
.	15	TRBV28	.	TRBJ1-1	TGTGCCAGCAGTGAAGTAGGGACCCAGTTCACTGAAGCTTTCTTT	CASSEVGTQFTEAFF
.	14	TRBV5-1	few	TRBJ2-1	TGCGCCAGCAGCTTGGGGACGGAGGGTAATGAGCAGTTCTTC	CASSLGTEGNEQFF
TRBD1	14	TRBV28	once	TRBJ2-2	TGTGCCAGCAATGGACAGGATAACACCGGGGAGCTGTTTTTT	CASNGQDNTGELFF
.	15	TRBV2	.	TRBJ1-1	TGTGCCAGCAGTGGGGGAAGGGGTAGGAACACTGAAGCTTTCTTT	CASSGGRGRNTEAFF
TRBD1	12	TRBV6-1	.	TRBJ2-1	TGTGCCAGCAGTCCCCAGGGGGATGAGCAGTTCTTC	CASSPQGDEQFF
.	13	TRBV28	.	TRBJ1-2	TGTGCCAGCAGTTTACGCGGATCACAGAACTGCACCTTC	CASSLRGSQNCTF
.	14	TRBV5-1	few	TRBJ1-1	TGCGCCAGCAGCTACGGACTGGAAGGCACTGAAGCTTTCTTT	CASSYGLEGTEAFF
.	11	TRBV20-1	few	TRBJ2-3	TGCAGTGCTAGAGATTGGCTGGCGCAGTATTTT	CSARDWLAQYF
.	13	TRBV6-6	.	TRBJ1-1	TGTGCCAGCAGGCCGACGAGGGCCACTGAAGCTTTCTTT	CASRPTRATEAFF
.	16	TRBV5-5	.	TRBJ1-5	TGTGCCAGCAGCTTGGCATCTGGGCGGGGCAATCAGCCCCAGCATTTT	CASSLASGRGNQPQHF
.	18	TRBV25-1	.	TRBJ2-5	TGTGCCAGCAGTGACCGTGGACCTGGGGGACACCCAATAGAGACCCAGTACTTC	CASSDRGPGGHPIETQYF
.	15	TRBV5-4	.	TRBJ2-7	TGTGCCAGCAGCTTGGCTGGGGTTTTGGTACGCGAGCAGTACTTC	CASSLAGVLVREQYF
.	13	TRBV7-9	.	TRBJ2-3	TGTGCCAGCAGCCGAATCAGGGTAGATACGCAGTATTTT	CASSRIRVDTQYF
.	14	TRBV9	.	TRBJ2-7	TGTGCCAGCAGCGGAGGGGTACAGGTCTCCGAGCAGTACTTC	CASSGGVQVSEQYF
.	14	TRBV5-1	.	TRBJ1-1	TGCGCCAGCAGCTTGCAGGGATGGGACACTGAAGCTTTCTTT	CASSLQGWDTEAFF
TRBD2	15	TRBV6-5	once	TRBJ2-2	TGTGCCAGCAGGAGTAGCGGGAGGAACACCGGGGAGCTGTTTTTT	CASRSSGRNTGELFF
.	11	TRBV7-9	.	TRBJ2-7	TGTGCCAGCAGCCCCGGTTGGGAGCAGTACTTC	CASSPGWEQYF
.	15	TRBV7-2	few	TRBJ2-1	TGTGCCAGCAGCCAGGTGACACTATGGGTGAAGGAGCAGTTCTTC	CASSQVTLWVKEQFF
TRBD2	13	TRBV11-3	many	TRBJ2-1	TGTGCCAGCAGCGCACTAGCGGGTAATGAGCAGTTCTTC	CASSALAGNEQFF
.	16	TRBV7-8	.	TRBJ2-3	TGTGCCAGCAACAACCCGGGGCCAGGGGCGGAAGATACGCAGTATTTT	CASNNPGPGAEDTQYF
.	16	TRBV27	.	TRBJ2-1	TGTGCCAGCAGTGCCGGACCCGGATACTCCTACAATGAGCAGTTCTTC	CASSAGPGYSYNEQFF
TRBD2	15	TRBV7-9	.	TRBJ2-3	TGTGCCAGCAGCCCCCCTAGCGGGAGAGCAGATACGCAGTATTTT	CASSPPSGRADTQYF
TRBD2	13	TRBV6-1	.	TRBJ2-5	TGTGCCAGCAGTTCGGGGGGGGGAAAGACCCAGTACTTC	CASSSGGGKTQYF
.	13	TRBV7-2	.	TRBJ2-7	TGTGCCAGCAGCTTAGTGGACACCTACGAGCAGTACTTC	CASSLVDTYEQYF
TRBD1	19	TRBV28	.	TRBJ1-5	TGTGCCAGCAGTCAGCCCCCGACAGGGGATTTATATAGCAATCAGCCCCAGCATTTT	CASSQPPTGDLYSNQPQHF
.	15	TRBV27	few	TRBJ2-1	TGTGCCAGCAGTTTAAGGGGGACTATATACAATGAGCAGTTCTTC	CASSLRGTIYNEQFF
.	15	TRBV7-9	.	TRBJ1-2	TGTGCCAGCAGCTCGAATGGACAGCCCAACTATGGCTACACCTTC	CASSSNGQPNYGYTF
.	18	TRBV28	.	TRBJ1-4	TGTGCCAGCAGTTTATTTGGTTCAGGGGCAGGGACTAATGAAAAACTGTTTTTT	CASSLFGSGAGTNEKLFF
.	13	TRBV2	few	TRBJ1-1	TGTGCCAGCAGTGACAACTGGGGCACTGAAGCTTTCTTT	CASSDNWGTEAFF
TRBD1	15	TRBV29-1	.	TRBJ1-1	TGCAGCGTTGATGGTCGTAGGGGGCCGGGCACTGAAGCTTTCTTT	CSVDGRRGPGTEAFF
.	15	TRBV6-5	.	TRBJ1-3	TGTGCCAGCAGTCCCCGGATCCAGCCACTCGACACCATATATTTT	CASSPRIQPLDTIYF
TRBD1	15	TRBV28	.	TRBJ2-1	TGTGCCAGCAGACGCGACAGGGGGTCGAGCAATGAGCAGTTCTTC	CASRRDRGSSNEQFF
.	11	TRBV20-1	.	TRBJ2-7	TGCAGTGCTAGAGGCGGTTACGAGCAGTACTTC	CSARGGYEQYF
TRBD2	14	TRBV6-1	few	TRBJ2-3	TGTGCCAGCCGCGTACAACTAGCGGCAGATACGCAGTATTTT	CASRVQLAADTQYF
.	14	TRBV28	.	TRBJ1-4	TGTGCCAGCAGTTCACCGGGGGTTAATGAAAAACTGTTTTTT	CASSSPGVNEKLFF
TRBD2	19	TRBV10-3	.	TRBJ2-1	TGTGCCATCAGTGGGGGACCGCTAGCGGGAGTACTCTCCTACAATGAGCAGTTCTTC	CAISGGPLAGVLSYNEQFF
.	15	TRBV27	.	TRBJ2-1	TGTGCCAGCAGGTCCGCCGGGGGAGGTTACAATGAGCAGTTCTTC	CASRSAGGGYNEQFF
TRBD1	16	TRBV5-1	.	TRBJ2-2	TGCGCCAGCAGCAAACGGACAGGGTGGAACACCGGGGAGCTGTTTTTT	CASSKRTGWNTGELFF
TRBD2	16	TRBV25-1	few	TRBJ2-7	TGTGCCAGCAGTGAACTAAGGACTAGCGGGAGGGGGGAGCAGTACTTC	CASSELRTSGRGEQYF
.	16	TRBV7-2	.	TRBJ2-3	TGTGCCAGCAGCCCTCGTGCGCCCACTAGCACAGATACGCAGTATTTT	CASSPRAPTSTDTQYF
.	14	TRBV30	.	TRBJ1-3	TGTGCCTGGGGGCAGGGGATCGCTGGAAACACCATATATTTT	CAWGQGIAGNTIYF
TRBD2	15	TRBV11-3	.	TRBJ2-1	TGTGCCAGCAGCCCTTCTAGCGGTAACTACAATGAGCAGTTCTTC	CASSPSSGNYNEQFF
.	13	TRBV29-1	few	TRBJ2-7	TGCAGCGTCGTGGACAGACTAGATTTGGAGCAGTACTTC	CSVVDRLDLEQYF
.	15	TRBV7-9	.	TRBJ2-7	TGTGCCAGCAGCGGTCGACAGGAAAATTCCCACGAGCAGTACTTC	CASSGRQENSHEQYF
.	14	TRBV28	.	TRBJ1-2	TGTGCCAGCAGTTTTAAACGGGGGCGGTATGGCTACACCTTC	CASSFKRGRYGYTF
.	15	TRBV6-1	.	TRBJ2-6	TGTGCCAGCAGTGTGAGTGGAACAGGGGCCAACGTCCTGACTTTC	CASSVSGTGANVLTF
.	17	TRBV7-3	.	TRBJ2-1	TGTGCCAGCAGCTTAGAATCTTGGGGAATGGGTTACAATGAGCAGTTCTTC	CASSLESWGMGYNEQFF
TRBD1	14	TRBV27	.	TRBJ2-7	TGTGCCAGCAGGCAGGGGGCGAGTTTTCACGAGCAGTACTTC	CASRQGASFHEQYF
.	13	TRBV19	.	TRBJ2-1	TGTGCCAGTAGCAGCCAGACCTACAATGAGCAGTTCTTC	CASSSQTYNEQFF
.	15	TRBV6-5	once	TRBJ2-5	TGTGCCAGCAGTTATACAGGGAGTCTCCAAGAGACCCAGTACTTC	CASSYTGSLQETQYF
.	13	TRBV28	.	TRBJ1-2	TGTGCCAGCAGTTTCGCGGGGGAATATGGCTACACCTTC	CASSFAGEYGYTF
TRBD2	16	TRBV30	.	TRBJ2-1	TGTGCCTGGAGTGCCCTAGCGGGGGGAAAGTACAATGAGCAGTTCTTC	CAWSALAGGKYNEQFF
TRBD1	13	TRBV7-2	.	TRBJ1-2	TGTGCCAGCAGCCTAAACAGGGGGCGAGGCTACACCTTC	CASSLNRGRGYTF
.	13	TRBV4-1	.	TRBJ2-5	TGCGCCAGCAGCCAAGATTGGGGGGAGACCCAGTACTTC	CASSQDWGETQYF
TRBD2	15	TRBV6-5	.	TRBJ2-7	TGTGCCAGCAGTCCAACAGCGGGAACTACCTACGAGCAGTACTTC	CASSPTAGTTYEQYF
TRBD1	13	TRBV28	.	TRBJ1-2	TGTGCCAGCAGTCAGGGGGATAACTATGGCTACACCTTC	CASSQGDNYGYTF